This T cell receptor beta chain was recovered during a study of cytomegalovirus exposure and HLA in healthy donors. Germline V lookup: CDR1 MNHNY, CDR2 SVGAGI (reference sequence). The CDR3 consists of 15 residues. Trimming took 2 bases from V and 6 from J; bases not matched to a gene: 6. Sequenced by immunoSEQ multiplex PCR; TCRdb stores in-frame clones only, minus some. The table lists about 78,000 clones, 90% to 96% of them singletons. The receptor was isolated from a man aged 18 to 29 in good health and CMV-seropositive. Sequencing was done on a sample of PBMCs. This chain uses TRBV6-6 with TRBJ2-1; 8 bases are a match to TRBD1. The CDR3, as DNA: TGTGCCAGCAGTTACCCCCGGGACAGGCGCAATGAGCAGTTCTTC. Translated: CASSYPRDRRNEQFF.